This T cell receptor (beta chain) was profiled in a study of blood T cell repertoires in COVID-19. As for the study in general: The study drew acute and convalescent COVID-19 samples from the United States, Italy and Spain.

V lost 1 base to trimming and J lost 2 bases; unmatched junction nucleotides: 2. The CDR3 runs 14 residues. Per germline, CDR1 MGHRA and CDR2 YSYEKL. As handled by the study authors: Amplification of reference gene primers provided the estimated nucleated cell counts. The table came from immunoSEQ multiplex PCR; TCRdb's copy has only in-frame clones and leaves some out. That table gives V, J and clone size, and the DNA gave D and trimming. The sample lists approximately 61,000 clones; roughly 86% were seen once. V is TRBV4-1 and J is TRBJ2-7, with TRBD1 matching 7 bases. The specimen was peripheral blood. The sequence was collected from a human donor in a cohort sampled during active COVID-19. CDR3 coding DNA: TGCGCCAGCAGCCAAGCAGGGGGAACCTACGAGCAGTACTTC. Protein product: CASSQAGGTYEQYF.